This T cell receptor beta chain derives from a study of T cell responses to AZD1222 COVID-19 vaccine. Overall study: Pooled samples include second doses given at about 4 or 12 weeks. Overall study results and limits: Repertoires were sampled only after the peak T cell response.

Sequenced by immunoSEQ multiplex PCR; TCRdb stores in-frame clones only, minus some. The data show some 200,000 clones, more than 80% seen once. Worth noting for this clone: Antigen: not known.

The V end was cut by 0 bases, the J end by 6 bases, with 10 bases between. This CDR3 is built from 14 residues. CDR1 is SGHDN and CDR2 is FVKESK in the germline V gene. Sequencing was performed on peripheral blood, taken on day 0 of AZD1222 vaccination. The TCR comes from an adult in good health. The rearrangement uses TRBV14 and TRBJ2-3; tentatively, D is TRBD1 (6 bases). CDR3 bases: TGTGCCAGCAGCCAAGAGAACAGGGCTGATACGCAGTATTTT. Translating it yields CASSQENRADTQYF.